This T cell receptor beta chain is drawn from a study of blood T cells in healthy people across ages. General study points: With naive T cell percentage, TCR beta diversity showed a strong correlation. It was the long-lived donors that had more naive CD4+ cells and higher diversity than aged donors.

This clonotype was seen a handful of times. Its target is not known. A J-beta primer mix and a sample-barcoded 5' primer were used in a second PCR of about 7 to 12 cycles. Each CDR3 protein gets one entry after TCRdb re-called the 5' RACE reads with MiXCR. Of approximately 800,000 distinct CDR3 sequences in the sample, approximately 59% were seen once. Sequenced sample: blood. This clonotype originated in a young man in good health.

The CDR3 nucleotides read TGTGCCAGCAGCCGGCAGCAACTCACTAGCGGCGGGGGGCACGATACGCAGTATTTT. Translation gives CASSRQQLTSGGGHDTQYF. The chain couples TRBV4-2 to TRBJ2-3, with TRBD2 matching 8 bases. From germline, CDR1 is LGHNA and CDR2 YNFKEQ. Trimming took 4 bases from V and 6 from J; bases not matched to a gene: 21. CDR3 length equals 19 residues.